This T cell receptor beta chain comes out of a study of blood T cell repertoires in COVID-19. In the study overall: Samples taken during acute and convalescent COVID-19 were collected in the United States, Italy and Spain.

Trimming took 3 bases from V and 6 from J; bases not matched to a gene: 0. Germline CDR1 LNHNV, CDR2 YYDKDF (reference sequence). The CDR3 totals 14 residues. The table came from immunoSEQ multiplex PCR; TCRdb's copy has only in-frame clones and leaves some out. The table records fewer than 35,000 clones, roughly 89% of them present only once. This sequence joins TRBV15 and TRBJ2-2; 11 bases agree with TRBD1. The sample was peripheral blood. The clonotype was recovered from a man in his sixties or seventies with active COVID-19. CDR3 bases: TGTGCCACCAGCAGGGACAGGGGGCCCGGGGAGCTGTTTTTT. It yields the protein CATSRDRGPGELFF.